Sequencing of this T cell receptor beta chain was carried out in a study of blood T cells in healthy people across ages (dated by TCRdb to 2013 to 2016). Context from the whole study: Template switching captured roughly one uniquely barcoded TCR beta cDNA molecule per two T cells in model experiments. The study measured age-related changes in TCR beta repertoire diversity using deep sequencing normalized with unique cDNA molecular identifiers. The donors were split into four age groups: young (average roughly 15 years), middle-aged (about 40), aged (more than 55) and long-lived (more than 80). For two donors (one aged 18 to 30 and one aged 80 or older), the study analyzed two additional independent replicas of 1 million unique cDNA reads from the same blood draw. Donors of different ages were randomly distributed across sequencing lanes to avoid experimental bias. Results and caveats for the whole study, not just this receptor: Estimates of total diversity based on one million sequenced T cells were considered lower bounds and underestimates. The CMV infection status of donors was not known, potentially confounding age-related changes in expanded clonotypes. As age increased, observed TCR beta diversity per million T cells dropped in a roughly linear way, and a significant reduction was already evident by age 40. Bulk unsorted PBMC profiling prevented conclusive comparison of naive and antigen-experienced compartments. Compared with the aged group, the long-lived group had more naive CD4+ T cells, fewer expanded clones and increased TCR diversity, a pattern suggesting age selection. A strong correlation was found between observed TCR beta diversity and the percentage of naive T cells measured by flow cytometry.

Receptors were amplified or captured by 5' RACE. The run used an Illumina HiSeq 2500. The second PCR ran for about 6 to 11 cycles and used a J-beta primer mix along with a sample-barcoded 5' primer. Each TCR beta cDNA molecule received a unique molecular identifier from a template-switch 5' adaptor carrying 12 random nucleotides. At least 2.5 million CDR3-containing paired-end reads were obtained from each sample. First-strand cDNA was synthesized from all RNA with the Mint cDNA synthesis kit, primed by a TRBC-specific oligonucleotide. All cDNA was treated with uracil-DNA glycosylase and then went through a first 18-cycle PCR with the universal primers M1SS and BC2_uni_R. Per the source publication's procedure: For normalization, 1 million high-quality reads were randomly selected from each sample, with every read carrying a distinct molecular identifier. Reads with shared molecular identifiers were discarded instead of being binned into consensus sequences. CDR3 identification, clonotype clustering and error correction used MiTCR with a Q25 quality threshold and the strictest error-elimination algorithm. A nonparametric unseen species model using Euler transformation provided a lower-bound estimate of total TCR beta diversity. In-frame beta chains were kept once TCRdb had trimmed the public reads at Q25 with fastp and called clones with MiXCR. Each record represents a unique CDR3 protein, reported with the most common genes and DNA among its rows. In this record, the V and J calls reflect TCRdb's handling and not the investigators' own analysis. The sample data list 800,000 or so distinct CDR3 sequences, and approximately 65% of these were observed just once. The ten largest clones capture 28% of the sample.

A remark on this clonotype: Its specific antigen is unknown. Base qualities are not recorded, but no much larger clone differs from it by a single base.

V lost 0 bases and J lost 5 bases, and the count of bases not matched to a germline gene is 12. Counted from cysteine to phenylalanine, this CDR3 has 17 amino acids. Just the 51-base CDR3 DNA is kept, in frame starting at base 1. CDR1 and CDR2 are drawn from the germline V gene: LGHNA, YNFKEQ. Systemically healthy Caucasian individuals from Russia, some 40 in total and aged about 6 to 90 years, were included as donors. Each donor gave about 9.7 milliliters of peripheral blood, drawn into EDTA-treated Vacutainer tubes. Ficoll-Paque density-gradient centrifugation was used to isolate PBMCs, with at least 6 million per sample. Trizol reagent was used to extract total RNA from the PBMCs, yielding at least 5.5 micrograms per sample. Naive CD45RAhigh/CD27high T cell percentages were measured by flow cytometry on a PBMC aliquot from every donor.

The clonotype originates from a man aged 30 to 39 in good health. Sequencing was carried out using blood. The rearranged segments are TRBV4-2 and TRBJ1-2; the central 7 bases match TRBD1. CDR3 region: CASSQDKPEDRSYGYTF. The sequence in DNA is TGTGCCAGCAGCCAAGATAAACCGGAGGACAGGAGTTATGGCTACACCTTC.